A single sample is the source of the 5 T cell receptor beta chains below, sequenced in a study of cytomegalovirus exposure and HLA in healthy donors. Use of 60 Vbeta and 13 Jbeta primers characterized the PCR. Profiling relied on immunoSEQ multiplex PCR, and the TCRdb table lists in-frame clones only, not all of them. The sample is made up of some 130,000 clones, and the top ten hold roughly 2% of it. Sequenced: PBMCs. Receptors originate from a woman aged 55-70 years in good health and CMV-seronegative.

The rearrangement links TRBV7-9 to TRBJ2-7; D possibly corresponds to TRBD1 (6 bases). The CDR3 totals 14 residues. V shed 5 bases and J shed 2 bases, with 13 bases lying between them. Germline CDR1 reads SEHNR; CDR2 reads FQNEAQ (reference sequence). This CDR3 is CASSLKTGTYEQYF. In DNA form, the CDR3 reads TGTGCCAGCAGCCTGAAGACAGGAACCTACGAGCAGTACTTC.

The chain carries TRBV27 and TRBJ2-5, with D maybe TRBD1 (5 bases). Germline lookup yields CDR1 MNHEY and CDR2 SMNVEV (reference sequence). Deletions cut 4 bases from V and 7 bases from J, with 16 bases between. This CDR3 comprises 14 residues. In DNA, the CDR3 is TGTGCCAGCAGTTCACTGGGGCCGGAGAGGACCCAGTACTTC. Encoded protein: CASSSLGPERTQYF.

V gene TRBV25-1 combines with J gene TRBJ1-3; the match to TRBD1 covers 10 bases. Germline loops: CDR1 MGHDK, CDR2 SYGVNS. This CDR3 spans 15 amino acids. Losses at the gene ends were 5 bases for V and 4 bases for J; bases not matched to a gene: 5. CDR3: CASSFGTGVGNTIYF. The DNA for the CDR3 is TGTGCCAGCAGTTTCGGGACAGGGGTGGGAAACACCATATATTTT.

The J gene is TRBJ2-7, the V gene TRBV7-8; maybe TRBD1 (6 bases). Trimming left V 7 bases short and J 2 bases short, with 15 bases between. Germline CDR1 and CDR2: SGHVS and FQNEAQ. The CDR3 extends over 14 amino acids. The CDR3 sequence: CASTQTGRPYEQYF. The CDR3 DNA reads as TGTGCCAGCACCCAGACAGGCCGTCCCTACGAGCAGTACTTC.

This rearrangement joins TRBV4-1 to TRBJ1-2; D is unresolved. CDR1 is MGHRA and CDR2 is YSYEKL in the germline V gene. The CDR3 spans 15 residues. V was pared by 3 bases and J by 4 bases, with 15 bases between. CDR3 DNA: TGCGCCAGCAGCCAGGGCCGCGGGCAGAGCTATGGCTACACCTTC. Translated: CASSQGRGQSYGYTF.